This paragraph covers one T cell receptor (beta chain) sequence. The antigen is undetermined. Germline V lookup: CDR1 LNHDA, CDR2 SQIVND (reference sequence). This CDR3 region has 13 residues. V was shortened by 4 bases and J by 1 base, with 7 bases between the two germline ends. This specimen comes from a study of cytomegalovirus exposure and HLA in healthy donors. Study-wide results and limits: In a later analysis, at a false discovery rate of 0.05, approximately 16,000 TCR beta sequences matched HLA alleles.

13 Jbeta primers and 60 Vbeta primers were used for the PCR. The method was immunoSEQ multiplex PCR; TCRdb's version includes in-frame clones alone and lacks a portion of them. The sample has around 100,000 clones, around 80% seen once. Sequencing was performed on PBMCs. This sequence joins TRBV19 and TRBJ1-1, with D perhaps TRBD1 (5 bases). The source is a woman aged 18-29 years in good health and CMV-seropositive. This CDR3 reads CASSRQGNTEAFF. The CDR3 DNA is TGTGCCAGTAGTAGGCAGGGGAACACTGAAGCTTTCTTT.